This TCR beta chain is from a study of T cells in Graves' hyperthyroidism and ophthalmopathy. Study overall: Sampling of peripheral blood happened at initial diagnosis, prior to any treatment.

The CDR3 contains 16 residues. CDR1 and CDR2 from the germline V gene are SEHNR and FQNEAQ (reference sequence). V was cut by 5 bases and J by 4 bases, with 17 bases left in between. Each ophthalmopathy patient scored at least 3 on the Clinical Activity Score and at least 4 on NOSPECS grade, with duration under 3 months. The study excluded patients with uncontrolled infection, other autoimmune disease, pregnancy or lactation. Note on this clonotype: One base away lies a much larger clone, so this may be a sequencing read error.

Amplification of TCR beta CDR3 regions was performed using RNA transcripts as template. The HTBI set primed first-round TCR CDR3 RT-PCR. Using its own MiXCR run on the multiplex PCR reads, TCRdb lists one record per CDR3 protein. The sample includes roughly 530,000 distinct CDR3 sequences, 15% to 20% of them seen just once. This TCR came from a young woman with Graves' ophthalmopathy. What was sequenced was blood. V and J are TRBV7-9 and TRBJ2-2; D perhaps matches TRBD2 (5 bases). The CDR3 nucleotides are TGTGCCAGCAGCGTCTACATGGGCCGGGGCACCGGGGAGCTGTTTTTT. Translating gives CASSVYMGRGTGELFF.